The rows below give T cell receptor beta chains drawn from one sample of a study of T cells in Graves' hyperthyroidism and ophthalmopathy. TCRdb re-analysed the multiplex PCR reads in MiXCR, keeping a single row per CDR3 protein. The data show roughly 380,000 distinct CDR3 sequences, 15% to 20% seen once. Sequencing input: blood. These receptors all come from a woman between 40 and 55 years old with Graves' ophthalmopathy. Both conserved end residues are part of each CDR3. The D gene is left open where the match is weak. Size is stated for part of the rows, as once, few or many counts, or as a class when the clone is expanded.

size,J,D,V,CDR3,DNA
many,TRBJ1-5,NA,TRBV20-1,CSAGPLGGVDQPQHF,TGCAGTGCTGGACCTTTAGGAGGGGTCGATCAGCCCCAGCATTTT
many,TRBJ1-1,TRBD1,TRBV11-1,CASSFGQGRFRRHTEAFF,TGTGCCAGCAGCTTTGGACAGGGCCGGTTTCGTAGGCACACTGAAGCTTTCTTT
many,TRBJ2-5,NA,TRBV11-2,CASSLEGMAGFPSQETQYF,TGTGCCAGCAGCTTAGAGGGGATGGCAGGGTTTCCTTCCCAAGAGACCCAGTACTTC
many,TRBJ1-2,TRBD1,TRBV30,CAWSQDRGNGYTF,TGTGCCTGGAGTCAAGACAGGGGGAATGGCTACACCTTC
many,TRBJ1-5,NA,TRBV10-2,CASSGTAYSNQPQHF,TGCGCCAGCAGTGGGACAGCCTATAGCAATCAGCCCCAGCATTTT
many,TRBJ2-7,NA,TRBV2,CASSLERARSYEQYF,TGTGCCAGCAGCCTCGAGCGGGCCCGCTCCTACGAGCAGTACTTC
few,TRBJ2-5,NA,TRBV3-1,CASSHTGWAETQYF,TGTGCCAGCAGCCACACAGGGTGGGCTGAGACCCAGTACTTC
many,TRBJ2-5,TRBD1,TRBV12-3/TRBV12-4,CASSRLGQDRAIETQYF,TGTGCCAGCAGTCGCCTAGGACAGGATCGGGCGATAGAGACCCAGTACTTC
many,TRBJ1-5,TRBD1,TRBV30,CAWSDRTGMSNQPQHF,TGTGCCTGGAGTGACCGGACAGGGATGAGCAATCAGCCCCAGCATTTT
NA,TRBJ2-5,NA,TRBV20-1,CSAPPGGGETQYF,TGCAGTGCTCCCCCTGGAGGGGGAGAGACCCAGTACTTC
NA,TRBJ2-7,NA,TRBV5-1,CASSFPGDSYEQYF,TGCGCCAGCAGCTTCCCAGGGGATTCCTACGAGCAGTACTTC
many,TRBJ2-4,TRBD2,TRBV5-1,CASSLSGITAKNIQYF,TGCGCCAGCAGCTTGAGCGGGATAACGGCCAAAAACATTCAGTACTTC
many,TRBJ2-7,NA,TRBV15,CATSRDAPLPGFYYEQYF,TGTGCCACCAGCAGAGATGCTCCCCTGCCCGGTTTTTACTACGAGCAGTACTTC
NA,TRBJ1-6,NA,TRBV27,CASSLSPVGYSPLHF,TGTGCCAGCAGTTTATCGCCGGTGGGCTATTCACCCCTCCACTTT
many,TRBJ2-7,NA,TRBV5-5,CASSLEVYPYEQYF,TGTGCCAGCAGCTTGGAGGTCTATCCATACGAGCAGTACTTC
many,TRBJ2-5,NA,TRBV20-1,CSARGSNLQETQYF,TGCAGTGCTAGAGGCAGCAACCTTCAAGAGACCCAGTACTTC
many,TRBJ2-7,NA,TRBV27,CASSNRVSYEQYF,TGTGCCAGCAGCAACAGGGTCTCCTACGAGCAGTACTTC
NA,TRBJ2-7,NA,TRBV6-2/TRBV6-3,CASTASYEQYF,TGTGCCAGCACGGCAAGCTACGAGCAGTACTTC
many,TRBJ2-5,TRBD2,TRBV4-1,CASSQDIRFRGGRAGRETQYF,TGCGCCAGCAGCCAAGATATTCGTTTTCGTGGCGGGAGGGCCGGGAGAGAGACCCAGTACTTC
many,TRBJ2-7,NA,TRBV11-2,CASSLIMGEQYF,TGTGCCAGCAGCTTAATCATGGGGGAGCAGTACTTC
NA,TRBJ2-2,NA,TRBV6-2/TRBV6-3,CASRTVTGGELFF,TGTGCCAGCAGGACAGTCACGGGCGGGGAGCTGTTTTTT
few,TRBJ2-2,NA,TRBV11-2,CASSLVPAGNTGELFF,TGTGCCAGCAGCTTAGTCCCAGCGGGGAACACCGGGGAGCTGTTTTTT
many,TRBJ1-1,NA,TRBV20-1,CSAKAGFRTEAFF,TGCAGTGCCAAAGCAGGTTTCCGCACTGAAGCTTTCTTT
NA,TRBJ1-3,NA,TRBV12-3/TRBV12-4,CASSWGNPSSGNTIYF,TGTGCCAGCAGTTGGGGGAACCCGAGCTCTGGAAACACCATATATTTT
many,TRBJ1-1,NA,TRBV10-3,CAISERYEAFF,TGTGCCATCAGTGAAAGATACGAAGCTTTCTTT
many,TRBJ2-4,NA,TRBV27,CASSPPGLARNIQYF,TGTGCCAGCAGTCCCCCGGGACTTGCGCGAAACATTCAGTACTTC
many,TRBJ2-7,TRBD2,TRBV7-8,CASSPPPAASGRYEQYF,TGTGCCAGCAGCCCCCCCCCTGCGGCTAGCGGGAGATACGAGCAGTACTTC
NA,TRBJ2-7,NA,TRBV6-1,CASRPLGTGNEQCF,TGTGCCAGCAGACCCCTGGGAACAGGTAACGAGCAGTGCTTC
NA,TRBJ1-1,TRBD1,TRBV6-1,CASSRGDSNTEAFF,TGTGCCAGCAGCCGCGGGGACAGCAACACTGAAGCTTTCTTT
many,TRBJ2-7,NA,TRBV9,CASSVGQISSYEQYF,TGTGCCAGCAGCGTAGGACAGATATCCTCCTACGAGCAGTACTTC
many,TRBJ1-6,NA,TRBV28,CASSLSGQGRSPLHF,TGTGCCAGCAGTTTATCGGGCCAGGGGAGATCACCCCTCCACTTT